This T cell receptor beta chain originates from a study of blood T cell repertoires in COVID-19. Whole-study context: Italy, Spain and the United States were the sources of the convalescent and acute COVID-19 samples. PBMCs, B-cell-depleted T cells, or T cells provided the cDNA or gDNA that made up the material.

Germline values: CDR1 SNHLY, CDR2 FYNNEI. The CDR3 has 15 amino acids. V gave up 4 bases and J gave up 12 bases; unmatched junction bases: 17. Libraries were prepared by immunoSEQ multiplex PCR; TCRdb keeps only in-frame clonotypes and omits some of them. The sample records 100,000 to 150,000 clones, under 90% being singletons. In this sample, this clone turned up a few times. This TCR came from a man aged 60 to 69 with acute or convalescent COVID-19. Sequenced material: peripheral blood. The chain employs TRBV2 and TRBJ2-7; TRBD1 matches 8 bases. Here the CDR3 DNA reads TGTGCCAGCAGTGTGGGGACCCGGGGACAGGAGGATCGGTACTTC. Amino acids: CASSVGTRGQEDRYF.